The subject of this entry is one TCR beta chain. The data are from a study of blood T cell repertoires in COVID-19. Study-level information: Nucleic acid was either cDNA or gDNA, and it came from T cells, B-cell-depleted T cells, or PBMCs.

The table came from immunoSEQ multiplex PCR; TCRdb's copy has only in-frame clones and leaves some out. The data hold some 110,000 clones, with about 80% observed a single time. J gave up 0 bases and V 2 bases, and 7 bases lay outside the gene matches. The CDR3 spans 16 residues. Germline V gene data show CDR1 as MNHEY and CDR2 as SMNVEV (reference sequence). The chain is built from TRBV27 and TRBJ2-7; 7 bases are shared with TRBD2. This TCR derives from a man between 65 and 79 years old with active or convalescent COVID-19. Sequenced input: peripheral blood. CDR3 loop: CASSLLVGGSSYEQYF. As DNA, the CDR3 is TGTGCCAGCAGTTTACTGGTAGGCGGGAGCTCCTACGAGCAGTACTTC.